These 5 T cell receptor beta chains share one sample of origin, sequenced in a study of blood T cell repertoires in COVID-19. Profiling relied on immunoSEQ multiplex PCR, and the TCRdb table lists in-frame clones only, not all of them. The repertoire holds approximately 150,000 clones, with 87% as singletons. The sample taken for sequencing was peripheral blood. The receptors shown here come from an elderly man with acute or convalescent COVID-19.

In this sample, this clone turned up a few times. This sequence joins TRBV7-9 and TRBJ1-2, with 10 bases lining up with TRBD1. Germline trimming cut 5 bases from V and 6 bases from J; bases unmatched to any gene: 15. The CDR3 contains 17 residues. The germline V gene encodes CDR1 SEHNR and CDR2 FQNEAQ (reference sequence). CDR3 protein: CASSPLPQTGGGNGYTF. DNA of the CDR3: TGTGCCAGCAGCCCGTTACCCCAGACAGGGGGCGGAAATGGCTACACCTTC.

V usage is TRBV5-1 and J usage is TRBJ2-3; TRBD2 might be the D (5 bases). This CDR3 comprises 11 residues. V lost 2 bases and J lost 7, with 5 bases in between. Germline V gene sequence: CDR1 SGHRS, CDR2 YFSETQ. Here the CDR3 DNA reads TGCGCCAGCAGCTTCGGGAATACGCAGTATTTT. Its protein is CASSFGNTQYF.

The table lists this clone with a count of one. The V and J genes are TRBV28 and TRBJ1-4; 7 bases map to TRBD1. The V and J ends lost 5 bases and 8 bases, in that order; junction bases with no gene match: 11. The CDR3 spans 15 residues. Germline values: CDR1 MDHEN, CDR2 SYDVKM. The CDR3 sequence is CASSARDSLREKLFF. DNA of the CDR3: TGTGCCAGCAGTGCCCGGGACAGCCTTCGGGAAAAACTGTTTTTT.

The chain couples TRBV5-1 to TRBJ2-3, with D perhaps TRBD1 (5 bases). The CDR3 is 16 residues long. V shed 4 bases and J shed 0 bases, with 15 bases lying between them. Germline V gives CDR1 SGHRS, CDR2 YFSETQ. CDR3: CASSGKQDSSTDTQYF. The CDR3, as DNA: TGCGCCAGCAGCGGTAAACAGGATTCTAGCACAGATACGCAGTATTTT.

The genes are TRBV20-1 and TRBJ2-5; D not resolved. Germline assignment: CDR1 DFQATT and CDR2 SNEGSKA (reference sequence). The CDR3 covers 11 residues. CDR3 bases: TGCATGACGCGAGAGGCGGAGACCCAGTACTTC. Translation: CMTREAETQYF.